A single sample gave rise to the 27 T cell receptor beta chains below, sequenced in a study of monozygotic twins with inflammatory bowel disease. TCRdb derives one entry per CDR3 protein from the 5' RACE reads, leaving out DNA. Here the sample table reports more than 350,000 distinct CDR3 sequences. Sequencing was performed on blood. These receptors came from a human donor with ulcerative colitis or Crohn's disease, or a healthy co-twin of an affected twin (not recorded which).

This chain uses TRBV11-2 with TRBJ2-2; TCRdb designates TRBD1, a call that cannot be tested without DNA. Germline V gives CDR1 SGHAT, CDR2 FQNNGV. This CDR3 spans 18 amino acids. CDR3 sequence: CASSLPRLLDRNTGELFF.

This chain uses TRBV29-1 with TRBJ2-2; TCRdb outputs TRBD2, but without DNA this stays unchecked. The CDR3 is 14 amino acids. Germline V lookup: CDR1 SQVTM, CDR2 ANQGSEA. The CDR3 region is CSVEAGTLTGELFF.

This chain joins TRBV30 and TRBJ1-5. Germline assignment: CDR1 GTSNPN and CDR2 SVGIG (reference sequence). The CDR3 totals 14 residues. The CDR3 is CAWSQTGTGQPQHF.

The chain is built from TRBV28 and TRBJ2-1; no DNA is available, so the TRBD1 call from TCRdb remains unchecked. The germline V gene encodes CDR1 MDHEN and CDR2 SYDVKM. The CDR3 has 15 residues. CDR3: CASSLSAVRPHEQFF.

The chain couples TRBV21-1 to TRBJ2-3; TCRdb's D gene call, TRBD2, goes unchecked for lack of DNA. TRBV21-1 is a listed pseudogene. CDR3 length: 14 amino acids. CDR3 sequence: CASPGLGVTDTQYF.

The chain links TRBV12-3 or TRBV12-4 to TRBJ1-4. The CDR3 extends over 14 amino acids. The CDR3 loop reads CASSFSETNEKLFF.

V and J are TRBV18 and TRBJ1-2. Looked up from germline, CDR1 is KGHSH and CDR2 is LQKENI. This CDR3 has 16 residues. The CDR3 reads CASSPPGRDLGYGYTF.

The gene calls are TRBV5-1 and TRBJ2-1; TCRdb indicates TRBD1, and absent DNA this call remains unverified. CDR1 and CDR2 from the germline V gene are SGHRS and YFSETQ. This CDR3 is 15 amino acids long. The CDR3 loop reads CASSSTPGTGTSQFF. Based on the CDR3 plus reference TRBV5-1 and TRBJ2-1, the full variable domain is KAGVTQTPRYLIKTRGQQVTLSCSPISGHRSVSWYQQTPGQGLQFLFEYFSETQRNKGNFPGRFSGRQFSNSRSEMNVSTLELGDSALYLCASSSTPGTGTSQFFGPGTRLTVL.

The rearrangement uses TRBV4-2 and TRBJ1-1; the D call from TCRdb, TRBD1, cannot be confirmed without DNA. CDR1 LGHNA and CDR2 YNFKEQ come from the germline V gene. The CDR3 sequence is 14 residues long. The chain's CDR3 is CASSQDLQGREAFF.

The CDR3 sequence: CASSLKWDASTDTQYF. This sequence joins TRBV7-3 and TRBJ2-3. CDR3 length: 16 residues. CDR1 and CDR2 (germline): SGHTA, FQGTGA.

The chain's CDR3 is CAWSVKGYEQYF. The J gene is TRBJ2-7, the V gene TRBV30; TCRdb lists TRBD1, though no DNA is available to test this call. The CDR3 is 12 amino acids. The V gene's germline CDR1 is GTSNPN and CDR2 SVGIG (reference sequence).

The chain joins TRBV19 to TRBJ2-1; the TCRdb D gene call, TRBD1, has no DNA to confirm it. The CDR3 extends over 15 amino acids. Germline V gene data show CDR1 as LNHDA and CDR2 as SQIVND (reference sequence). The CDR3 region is CASSSGNGGADEQFF.

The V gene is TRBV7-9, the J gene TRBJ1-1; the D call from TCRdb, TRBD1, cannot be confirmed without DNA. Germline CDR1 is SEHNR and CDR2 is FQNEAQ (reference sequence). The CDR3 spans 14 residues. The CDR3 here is CASSAGQGNTEAFF.

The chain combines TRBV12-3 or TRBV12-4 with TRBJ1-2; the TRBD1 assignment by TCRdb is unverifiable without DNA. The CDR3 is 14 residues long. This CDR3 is CASSFGTGFQGYTF.

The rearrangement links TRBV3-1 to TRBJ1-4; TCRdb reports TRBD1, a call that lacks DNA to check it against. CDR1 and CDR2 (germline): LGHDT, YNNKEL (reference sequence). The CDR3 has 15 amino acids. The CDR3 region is CASSPIGTLNEKLFF.

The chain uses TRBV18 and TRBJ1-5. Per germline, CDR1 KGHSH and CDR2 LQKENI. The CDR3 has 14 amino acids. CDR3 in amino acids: CASSPTRGHQPQHF.

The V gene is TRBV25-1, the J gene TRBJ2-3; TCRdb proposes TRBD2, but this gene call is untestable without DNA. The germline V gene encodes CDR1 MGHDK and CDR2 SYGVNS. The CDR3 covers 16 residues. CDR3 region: CASSDATRTGTDTQYF.

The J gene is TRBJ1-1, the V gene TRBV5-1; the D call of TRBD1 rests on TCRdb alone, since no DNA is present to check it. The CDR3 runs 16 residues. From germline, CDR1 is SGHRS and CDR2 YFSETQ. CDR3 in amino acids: CASSLAGAVLNTEAFF. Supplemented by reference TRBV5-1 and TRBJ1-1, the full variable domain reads KAGVTQTPRYLIKTRGQQVTLSCSPISGHRSVSWYQQTPGQGLQFLFEYFSETQRNKGNFPGRFSGRQFSNSRSEMNVSTLELGDSALYLCASSLAGAVLNTEAFFGQGTRLTVV.

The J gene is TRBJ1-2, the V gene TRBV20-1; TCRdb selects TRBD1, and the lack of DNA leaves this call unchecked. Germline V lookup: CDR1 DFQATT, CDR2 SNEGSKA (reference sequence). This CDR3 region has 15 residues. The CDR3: CSARPGTGFNYGYTF.

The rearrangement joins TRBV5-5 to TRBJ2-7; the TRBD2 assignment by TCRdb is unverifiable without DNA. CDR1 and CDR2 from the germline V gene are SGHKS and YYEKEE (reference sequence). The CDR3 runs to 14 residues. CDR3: CASSSGGLTYEQYF.

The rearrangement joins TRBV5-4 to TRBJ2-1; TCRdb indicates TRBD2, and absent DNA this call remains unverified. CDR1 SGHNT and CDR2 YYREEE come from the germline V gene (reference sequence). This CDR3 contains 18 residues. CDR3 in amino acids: CASSSRRLAGGSYNEQFF.

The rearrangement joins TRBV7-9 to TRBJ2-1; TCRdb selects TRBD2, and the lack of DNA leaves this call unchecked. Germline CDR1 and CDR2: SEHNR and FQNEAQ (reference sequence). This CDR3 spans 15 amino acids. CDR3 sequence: CASSFTLAGVVEQFF.

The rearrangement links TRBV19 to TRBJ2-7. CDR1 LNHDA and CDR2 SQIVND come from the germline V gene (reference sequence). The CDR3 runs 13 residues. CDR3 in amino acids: CASSDRISYEQYF.

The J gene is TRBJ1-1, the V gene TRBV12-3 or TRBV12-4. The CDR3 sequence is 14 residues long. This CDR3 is CASSLLQPNTEAFF.

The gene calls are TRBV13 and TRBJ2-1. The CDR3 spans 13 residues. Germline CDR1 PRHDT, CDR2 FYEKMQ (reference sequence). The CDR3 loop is CASSFRTYNEQFF.

This CDR3 reads CASSLAFAGELFF. This chain connects TRBV7-2 to TRBJ2-2. Germline CDR1 is SGHTA and CDR2 is FQGNSA. This CDR3 region has 13 residues. The complete variable domain, with remaining parts taken from reference TRBV7-2 and TRBJ2-2, reads GAGVSQSPSNKVTEKGKDVELRCDPISGHTALYWYRQSLGQGLEFLIYFQGNSAPDKSGLPSDRFSAERTGGSVSTLTIQRTQQEDSAVYLCASSLAFAGELFFGEGSRLTVL.

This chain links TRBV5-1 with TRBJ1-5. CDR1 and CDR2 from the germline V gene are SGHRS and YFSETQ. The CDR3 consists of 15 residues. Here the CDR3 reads CASSLSGVSNQPQHF.